This TCR beta chain appears in the sequencing data of a study of shared clonotypes between healthy human individuals. Trimming shortened V by 5 bases and J by 0 bases, and 12 bases separated the two germline ends. This CDR3 has 15 amino acids. Germline V gives CDR1 SEHNR, CDR2 FQNEAQ (reference sequence). The method was immunoSEQ multiplex PCR; TCRdb's version includes in-frame clones alone and lacks a portion of them. The repertoire holds around 550,000 clones, with 85% to 95% as singletons. As defined, naive CD8 cells were CD45RO-negative and positively selected for CCR7, with terminally differentiated effector memory CD45RA+ cells excluded.

Material: naive CD8+ T cells sorted from blood. The source of this sequence is a woman in her twenties or thirties in good health. V gene TRBV7-9 combines with J gene TRBJ2-3, with D maybe TRBD2 (6 bases). The CDR3 nucleotides are TGTGCCAGCAGCCCCCGGGGGACTAGCACAGATACGCAGTATTTT. Translating it yields CASSPRGTSTDTQYF.